What follows describes a single T cell receptor (beta chain). The source of the sample is a study of identical twins. Via MiXCR, TCRdb re-called the 5' RACE reads, giving one row per CDR3 protein. Of over 200,000 distinct CDR3 sequences in the sample, 8% to 11% were seen once. The receptor was derived from a man aged 45-65 years in good health. The material sequenced was memory T cells sorted from blood.

The CDR3 DNA reads as TGTGCCAGCAGCTCCGGGACGGCAGCCAACTATGGCTACACCTTC. Amino acid sequence: CASSSGTAANYGYTF. The gene calls are TRBV5-6 and TRBJ1-2, with D maybe TRBD1 (5 bases). The CDR3 extends over 15 amino acids. CDR1 is SGHDT and CDR2 is YYEEEE in the germline V gene. V was shortened by 3 bases and J by 2 bases, with 14 bases between the two germline ends.